This T cell receptor beta chain was found in a study of cytomegalovirus exposure and HLA in healthy donors. Comment on this clone: What it binds is not known.

The study's findings and limits: Later analysis associated a missense DCLRE1C variant with TCR beta V- and J-gene trimming.

PCR amplification relied on 60 Vbeta primers (plus 13 Jbeta primers). Profiled with immunoSEQ multiplex PCR; TCRdb holds only in-frame clones, not every one. The repertoire holds 99,000 or so clones, with over 70% as singletons. The germline CDR1 and CDR2 sequences are SGHTA and FQGNSA. The V and J ends lost 5 bases and 5 bases respectively, with 18 bases between them. CDR3 length: 15 residues. The V gene is TRBV7-2, the J gene TRBJ1-1; D perhaps matches TRBD1 (5 bases). The sample comprised PBMCs. The receptor comes from a woman between 35 and 50 years old in good health and CMV-seropositive. The CDR3 DNA sequence: TGTGCCAGCAGCCCCTTTCTCGGGGGGTGGACTGAAGCTTTCTTT. It encodes CASSPFLGGWTEAFF. The entire variable domain, with the rest obtained from reference TRBV7-2 and TRBJ1-1, is as follows: GAGVSQSPSNKVTEKGKDVELRCDPISGHTALYWYRQSLGQGLEFLIYFQGNSAPDKSGLPSDRFSAERTGGSVSTLTIQRTQQEDSAVYLCASSPFLGGWTEAFFGQGTRLTVV.